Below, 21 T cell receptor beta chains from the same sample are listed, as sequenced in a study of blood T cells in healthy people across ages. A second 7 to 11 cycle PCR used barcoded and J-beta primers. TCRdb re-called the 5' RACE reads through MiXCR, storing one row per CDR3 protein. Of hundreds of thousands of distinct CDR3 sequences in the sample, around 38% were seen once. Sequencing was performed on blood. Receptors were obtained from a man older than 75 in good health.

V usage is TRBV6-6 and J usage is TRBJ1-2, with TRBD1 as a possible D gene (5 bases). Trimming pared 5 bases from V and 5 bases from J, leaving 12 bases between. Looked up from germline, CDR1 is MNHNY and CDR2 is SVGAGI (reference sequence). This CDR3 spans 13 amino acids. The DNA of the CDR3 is TGTGCCAGCAGTATCCAGGGACCGTATGGCTACACCTTC. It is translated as CASSIQGPYGYTF.

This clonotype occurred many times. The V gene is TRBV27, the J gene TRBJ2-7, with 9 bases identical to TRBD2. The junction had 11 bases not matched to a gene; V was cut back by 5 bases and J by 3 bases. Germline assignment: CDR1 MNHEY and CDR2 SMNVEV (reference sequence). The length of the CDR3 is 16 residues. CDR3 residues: CASSQRTGTSIYEQYF. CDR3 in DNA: TGTGCCAGCAGTCAGAGAACCGGGACTAGCATCTACGAGCAGTACTTC.

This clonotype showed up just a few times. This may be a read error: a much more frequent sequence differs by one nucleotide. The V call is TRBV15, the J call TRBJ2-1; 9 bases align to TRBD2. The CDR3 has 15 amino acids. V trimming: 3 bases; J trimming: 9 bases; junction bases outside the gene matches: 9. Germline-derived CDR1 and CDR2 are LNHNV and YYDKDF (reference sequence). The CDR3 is CATSSLSGGKSEQFF. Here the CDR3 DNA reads TGTGCCACCAGCAGCCTTAGCGGGGGCAAAAGTGAGCAGTTCTTC.

The CDR3 bases are TGTGCCAGCAGCTTGTTCGTTATGGGGGAGTCTTACGGCTACACCTTC. It specifies CASSLFVMGESYGYTF. V usage is TRBV5-6 and J usage is TRBJ1-2; maybe TRBD1 (5 bases). The germline CDR1 and CDR2 sequences are SGHDT and YYEEEE. V dropped 1 base and J dropped 8 bases, with 21 bases sitting between them. The CDR3 has 16 amino acids.

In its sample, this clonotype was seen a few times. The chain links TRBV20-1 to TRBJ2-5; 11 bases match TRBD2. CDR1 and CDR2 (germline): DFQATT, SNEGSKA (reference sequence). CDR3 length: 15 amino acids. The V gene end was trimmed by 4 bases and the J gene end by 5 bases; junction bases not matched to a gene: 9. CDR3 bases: TGCAGTGCTACCATAGCGGGAGGGCGTAAGGAGACCCAGTACTTC. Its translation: CSATIAGGRKETQYF.

The CDR3 reads CASSRGRVGTEAFF. Here the CDR3 DNA reads TGTGCCAGCTCGCGGGGACGCGTAGGGACTGAAGCTTTCTTT. The V gene is TRBV18, the J gene TRBJ1-1; tentative D call: TRBD1 (5 bases). This CDR3 is built from 14 residues. V gave up 6 bases and J gave up 5 bases, with 16 bases separating them. Germline V gene lookup returns CDR1 KGHSH and CDR2 LQKENI.

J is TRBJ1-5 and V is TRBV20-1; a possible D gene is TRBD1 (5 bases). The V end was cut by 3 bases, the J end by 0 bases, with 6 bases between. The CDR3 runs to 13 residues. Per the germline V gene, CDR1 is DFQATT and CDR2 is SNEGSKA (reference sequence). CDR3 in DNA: TGCAGTGCTAGGGACACTAGCAATCAGCCCCAGCATTTT. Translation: CSARDTSNQPQHF.

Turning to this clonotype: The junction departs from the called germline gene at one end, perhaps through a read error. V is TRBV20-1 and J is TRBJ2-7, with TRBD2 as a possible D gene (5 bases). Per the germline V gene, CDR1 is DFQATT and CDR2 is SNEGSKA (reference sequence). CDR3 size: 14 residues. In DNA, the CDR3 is TGCAGTACTAGAGATCTAGGCCATCCCTACGAGCAGTACTTC. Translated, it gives CSTRDLGHPYEQYF.

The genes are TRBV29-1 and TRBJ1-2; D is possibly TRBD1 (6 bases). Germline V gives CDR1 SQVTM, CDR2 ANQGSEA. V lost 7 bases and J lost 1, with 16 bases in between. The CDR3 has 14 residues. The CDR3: CSADGQTNNYGYTF. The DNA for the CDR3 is TGCAGCGCAGACGGACAGACCAATAACTATGGCTACACCTTC.

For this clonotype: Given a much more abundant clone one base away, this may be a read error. CDR3 sequence: CSVPDRCLKTQYF. The DNA for the CDR3 is TGCAGCGTTCCGGACAGGTGTTTGAAGACCCAGTACTTC. The chain is built from TRBV29-1 and TRBJ2-7; TRBD1 matches at 7 bases. Gene TRBJ2-5 matches the end of the DNA better, so the J call may be wrong. This CDR3 comprises 13 residues. Germline CDR1 reads SQVTM; CDR2 reads ANQGSEA.

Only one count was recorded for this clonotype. The CDR3 reads CASSLGQYTGELFF. DNA of the CDR3: TGTGCCAGCAGCTTAGGTCAATACACCGGGGAGCTGTTTTTT. The chain combines TRBV7-2 with TRBJ2-2; D not resolved. V dropped 1 base and J dropped 3 bases, with 6 bases sitting between them. Germline-derived CDR1 and CDR2 are SGHTA and FQGNSA. This CDR3 spans 14 amino acids.

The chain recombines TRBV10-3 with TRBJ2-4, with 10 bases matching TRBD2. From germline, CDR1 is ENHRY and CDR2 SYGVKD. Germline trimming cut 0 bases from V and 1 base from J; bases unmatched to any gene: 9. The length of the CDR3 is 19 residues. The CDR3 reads CAISESLLAGEGAKNIQYF. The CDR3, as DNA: TGTGCCATCAGTGAGTCTTTGCTAGCGGGAGAAGGGGCCAAAAACATTCAGTACTTC.

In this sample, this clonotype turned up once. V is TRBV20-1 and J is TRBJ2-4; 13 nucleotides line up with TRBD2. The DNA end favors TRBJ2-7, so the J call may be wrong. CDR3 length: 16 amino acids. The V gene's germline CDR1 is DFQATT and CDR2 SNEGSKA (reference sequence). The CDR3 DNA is TGCAGTGCTAGAGGTGGGACTAGCGGGAACGATTACGAGCAGTACTTC. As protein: CSARGGTSGNDYEQYF.

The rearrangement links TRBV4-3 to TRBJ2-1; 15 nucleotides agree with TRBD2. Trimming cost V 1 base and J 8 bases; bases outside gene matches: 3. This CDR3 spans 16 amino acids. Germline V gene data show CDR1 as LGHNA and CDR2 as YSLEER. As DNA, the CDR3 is TGCGCCAGCAGCCAAGGGACTAGCGGGGGGGGGTATGAGCAGTTCTTC. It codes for CASSQGTSGGGYEQFF.

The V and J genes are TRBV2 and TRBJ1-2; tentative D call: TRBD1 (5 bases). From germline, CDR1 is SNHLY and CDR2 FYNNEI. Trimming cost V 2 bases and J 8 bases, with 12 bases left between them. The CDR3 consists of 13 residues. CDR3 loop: CASSEQRGAGYTF. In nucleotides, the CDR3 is TGTGCCAGCAGTGAACAGAGGGGTGCAGGCTACACCTTC. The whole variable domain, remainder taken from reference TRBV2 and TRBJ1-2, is EPEVTQTPSHQVTQMGQEVILRCVPISNHLYFYWYRQILGQKVEFLVSFYNNEISEKSEIFDDQFSVERPDGSNFTLKIRSTKLEDSAMYFCASSEQRGAGYTFGSGTRLTVV.

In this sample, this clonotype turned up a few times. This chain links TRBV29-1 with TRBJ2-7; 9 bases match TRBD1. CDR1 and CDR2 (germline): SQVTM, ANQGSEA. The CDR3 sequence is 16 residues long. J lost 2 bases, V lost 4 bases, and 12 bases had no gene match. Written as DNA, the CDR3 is TGCAGCGTTGCGGACAGGGGTCCCCAAGGGACCTACGAGCAGTACTTC. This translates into CSVADRGPQGTYEQYF.

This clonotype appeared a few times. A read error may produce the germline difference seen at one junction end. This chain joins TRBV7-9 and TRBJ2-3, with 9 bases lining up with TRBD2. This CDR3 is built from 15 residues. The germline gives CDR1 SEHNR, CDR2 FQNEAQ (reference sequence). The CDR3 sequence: CASSIAGVRTDTQYF. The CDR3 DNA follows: TGTGCCAGCAGCATAGCGGGAGTGAGGACAGATACGCAGTATTTT.

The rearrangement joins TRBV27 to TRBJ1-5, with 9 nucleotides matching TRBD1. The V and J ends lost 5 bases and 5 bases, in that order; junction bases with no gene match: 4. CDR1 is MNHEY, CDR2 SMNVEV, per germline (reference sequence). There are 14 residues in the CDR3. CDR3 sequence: CASSVRTGDQPQHF. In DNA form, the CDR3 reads TGTGCCAGCAGTGTACGGACAGGGGATCAGCCCCAGCATTTT.

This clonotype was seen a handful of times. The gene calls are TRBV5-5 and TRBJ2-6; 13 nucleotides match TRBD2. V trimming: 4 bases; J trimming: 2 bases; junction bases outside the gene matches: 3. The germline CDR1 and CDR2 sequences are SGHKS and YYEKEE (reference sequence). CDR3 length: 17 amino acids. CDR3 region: CASSTTSGGAGANVLTF. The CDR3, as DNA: TGTGCCAGCAGCACAACTAGCGGGGGGGCTGGGGCCAACGTCCTGACTTTC. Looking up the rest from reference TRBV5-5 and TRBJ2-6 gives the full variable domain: DAGVTQSPTHLIKTRGQQVTLRCSPISGHKSVSWYQQVLGQGPQFIFQYYEKEERGRGNFPDRFSARQFPNYSSELNVNALLLGDSALYLCASSTTSGGAGANVLTFGAGSRLTVL.

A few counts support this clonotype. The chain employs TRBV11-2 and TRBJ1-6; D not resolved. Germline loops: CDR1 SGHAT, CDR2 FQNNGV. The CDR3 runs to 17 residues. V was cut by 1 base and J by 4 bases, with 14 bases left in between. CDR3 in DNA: TGTGCCAGCAGCTTAGGAAGCGGGATAGGGTATAATTCACCCCTCCACTTT. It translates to CASSLGSGIGYNSPLHF.

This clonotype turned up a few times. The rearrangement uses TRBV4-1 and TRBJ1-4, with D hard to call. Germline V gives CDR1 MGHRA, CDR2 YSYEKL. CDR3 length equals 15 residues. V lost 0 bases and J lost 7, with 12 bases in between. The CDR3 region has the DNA TGCGCCAGCAGCCAAGAGAACACCTTGGGTGAAAAACTGTTTTTT. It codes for CASSQENTLGEKLFF.